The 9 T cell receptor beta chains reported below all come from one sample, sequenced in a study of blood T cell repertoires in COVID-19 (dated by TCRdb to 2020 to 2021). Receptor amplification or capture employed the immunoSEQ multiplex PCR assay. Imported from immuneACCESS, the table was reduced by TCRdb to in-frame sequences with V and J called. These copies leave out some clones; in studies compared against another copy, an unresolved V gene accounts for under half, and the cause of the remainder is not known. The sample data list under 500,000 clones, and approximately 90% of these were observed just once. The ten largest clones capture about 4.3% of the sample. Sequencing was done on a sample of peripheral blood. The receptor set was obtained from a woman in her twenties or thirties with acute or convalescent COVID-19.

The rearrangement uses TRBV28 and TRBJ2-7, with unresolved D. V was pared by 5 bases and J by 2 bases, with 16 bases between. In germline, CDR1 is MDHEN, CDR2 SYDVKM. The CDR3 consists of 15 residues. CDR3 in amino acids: CASSPGSKPAYEQYF. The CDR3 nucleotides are TGTGCCAGCAGTCCGGGTTCCAAGCCCGCCTACGAGCAGTACTTC.

The CDR3 coding sequence is TGTGCCAGCAGTTTAAACAGGCATAGGGATACGCAGTATTTT. As protein: CASSLNRHRDTQYF. V is TRBV27 and J is TRBJ2-3, with D maybe TRBD1 (5 bases). This CDR3 comprises 14 residues. V lost 2 bases, J lost 6 bases, and 12 bases lay in between. Looked up from germline, CDR1 is MNHEY and CDR2 is SMNVEV (reference sequence).

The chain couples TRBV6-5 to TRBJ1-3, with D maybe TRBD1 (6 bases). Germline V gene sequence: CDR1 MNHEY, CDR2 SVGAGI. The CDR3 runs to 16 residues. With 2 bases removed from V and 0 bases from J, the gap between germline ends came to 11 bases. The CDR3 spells CASSYTPDSSGNTIYF. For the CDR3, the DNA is TGTGCCAGCAGTTACACCCCGGACAGCTCTGGAAACACCATATATTTT.

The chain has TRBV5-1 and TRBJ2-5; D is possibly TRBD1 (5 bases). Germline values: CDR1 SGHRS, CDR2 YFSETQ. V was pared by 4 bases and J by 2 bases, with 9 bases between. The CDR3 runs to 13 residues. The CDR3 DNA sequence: TGCGCCAGCAGCCCGGACAATCAAGAGACCCAGTACTTC. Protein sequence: CASSPDNQETQYF.

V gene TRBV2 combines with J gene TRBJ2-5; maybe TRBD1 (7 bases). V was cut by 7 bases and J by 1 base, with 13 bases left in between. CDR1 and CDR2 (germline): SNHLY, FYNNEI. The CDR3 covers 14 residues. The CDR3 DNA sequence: TGTGCCAGCACCACCCAGGGGGGCCAAGAGACCCAGTACTTC. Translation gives CASTTQGGQETQYF.

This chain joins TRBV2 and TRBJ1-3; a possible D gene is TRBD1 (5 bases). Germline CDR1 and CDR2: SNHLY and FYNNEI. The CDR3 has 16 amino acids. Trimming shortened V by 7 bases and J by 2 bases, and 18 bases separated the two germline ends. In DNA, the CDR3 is TGTGCCAGCAACCCGGGGGAGGGGCTTACTGGAAACACCATATATTTT. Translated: CASNPGEGLTGNTIYF.

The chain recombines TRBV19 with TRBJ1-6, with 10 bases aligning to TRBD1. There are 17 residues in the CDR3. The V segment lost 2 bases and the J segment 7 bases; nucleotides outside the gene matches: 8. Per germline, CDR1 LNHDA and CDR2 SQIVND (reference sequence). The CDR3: CASSIWGKTGGNSPLHF. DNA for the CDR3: TGTGCCAGTAGTATATGGGGGAAGACAGGGGGCAATTCACCCCTCCACTTT.

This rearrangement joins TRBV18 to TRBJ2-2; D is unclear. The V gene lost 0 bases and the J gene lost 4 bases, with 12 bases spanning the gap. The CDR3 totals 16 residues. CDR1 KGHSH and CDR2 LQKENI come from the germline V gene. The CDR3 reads CASSPPSLVGTGELFF. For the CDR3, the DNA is TGTGCCAGCTCACCACCGAGCCTAGTGGGCACCGGGGAGCTGTTTTTT.

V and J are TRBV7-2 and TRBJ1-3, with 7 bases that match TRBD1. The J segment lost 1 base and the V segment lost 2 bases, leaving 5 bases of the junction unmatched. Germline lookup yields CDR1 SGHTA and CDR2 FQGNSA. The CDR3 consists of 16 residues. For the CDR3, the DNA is TGTGCCAGCAGCTTACGGCACAGGGGATCTGGAAACACCATATATTTT. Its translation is CASSLRHRGSGNTIYF.